This T cell receptor beta chain stems from a study of beta chain features in type 1 diabetes. Study observations and caveats: Significant though moderate, a shortening of TCRB CDR3s appeared in all four CD4+ subsets of Type 1 diabetes patients. Naive, central memory and Treg TCRB repertoires seemed to resemble each other more closely in patients than they did in healthy donors.

What was sequenced were expressed TCRB transcripts, since all of the isolated RNA had been reverse transcribed. Only in-frame clones appear in the TCRdb table, and some are missing; sequencing was by immunoSEQ multiplex PCR. The table has 350,000 to 450,000 clones, around 13% seen once. This clone was counted only a few times. Its antigen remains unknown. Every donor had blood drawn once into heparin, around 120 mL on average. Markers CD45RO/CCR7/CD25/CD127/CD95/CD27 served to sort CD4+ naive, central memory, regulatory and stem cell-like memory cells. The CDR3 has 14 amino acids. V lost 7 bases and J lost 4, with 14 bases in between. From germline, CDR1 is LNHDA and CDR2 SQIVND (reference sequence).

The rearrangement links TRBV19 to TRBJ1-5, with D perhaps matching TRBD1 (5 bases). Sequencing input: naive CD4+ T cells from blood. This TCR derives from a woman between 18 and 29 years old with type 1 diabetes. CDR3 region: CASTGDSFNQPQHF. The CDR3 region has the DNA TGTGCCAGTACCGGCGACAGCTTTAATCAGCCCCAGCATTTT.